One and the same sample provided the 28 T cell receptor beta chains below, sequenced in a study of cytomegalovirus exposure and HLA in healthy donors. The PCR ran on 60 Vbeta and 13 Jbeta primers. Sequenced by immunoSEQ multiplex PCR; TCRdb stores in-frame clones only, minus some. The repertoire table contains some 110,000 clones. What was sequenced was PBMCs. These TCRs come from a man in his forties in good health and CMV-seropositive.

This sequence joins TRBV29-1 and TRBJ2-3; no clear D gene. Germline V gene sequence: CDR1 SQVTM, CDR2 ANQGSEA. The length of the CDR3 is 12 residues. The germline V and J ends were trimmed by 4 bases and 2 bases, with 7 bases remaining between them. The CDR3 DNA sequence: TGCAGCGTTGTAACTTCCACAGATACGCAGTATTTT. Translation gives CSVVTSTDTQYF.

The DNA for the CDR3 is TGCAGCGCCGGACAGGGGACGGGCTACGAGCAGTACTTC. It translates to CSAGQGTGYEQYF. The chain has TRBV29-1 and TRBJ2-7; 9 bases agree with TRBD1. The CDR3 has 13 residues. Germline V gene sequence: CDR1 SQVTM, CDR2 ANQGSEA. V was clipped by 7 bases and J by 3 bases; unmatched bases: 7.

The V and J genes are TRBV19 and TRBJ1-5, with 7 bases aligning to TRBD1. With 5 bases clipped from V and 7 bases from J, the junction kept 5 bases outside the gene matches. In germline, CDR1 is LNHDA, CDR2 SQIVND (reference sequence). The CDR3 contains 13 residues. The CDR3 bases are TGTGCCAGTAGTTTGACAGGGAACCAGCCCCAGCATTTT. This codes for CASSLTGNQPQHF.

The CDR3 DNA is TGCGCCAGCAGCCCGGAGACAGGGGTAGCGGGAGGGTCCTACAATGAGCAGTTCTTC. Amino acid sequence: CASSPETGVAGGSYNEQFF. The V call is TRBV4-1, the J call TRBJ2-1, with 11 bases that match TRBD2. There are 19 residues in the CDR3. Germline CDR1 reads MGHRA; CDR2 reads YSYEKL. V shed 4 bases, J shed 1 base, and the junction held 12 bases outside the gene matches.

The CDR3 here is CASSVSVSGLDNEQFF. The CDR3 DNA follows: TGTGCCAGCAGTGTTAGCGTGAGTGGTTTAGACAATGAGCAGTTCTTC. The J gene is TRBJ2-1, the V gene TRBV14; D perhaps matches TRBD2 (5 bases). The V gene's germline CDR1 is SGHDN and CDR2 FVKESK. The CDR3 sequence is 16 residues long. Deletions cut 6 bases from V and 5 bases from J, with 20 bases between.

The chain has TRBV6-5 and TRBJ2-7; D is undetermined. The CDR3 runs to 16 residues. Germline V gives CDR1 MNHEY, CDR2 SVGAGI. V shed 0 bases and J shed 3 bases, with 15 bases lying between them. The CDR3 spells CASSYSGLSQNYEQYF. In nucleotides, the CDR3 is TGTGCCAGCAGTTACTCGGGCCTGTCTCAAAACTACGAGCAGTACTTC.

The chain carries TRBV27 and TRBJ2-7; D gene uncertain. Per germline, CDR1 MNHEY and CDR2 SMNVEV (reference sequence). The CDR3 covers 14 residues. Trimming took off 4 bases at V and 0 bases at J, with 10 bases between the two ends. The DNA of the CDR3 is TGTGCCAGCAGTTCGAGCCTTAGCTCCTACGAGCAGTACTTC. Translation gives CASSSSLSSYEQYF.

This chain links TRBV18 with TRBJ2-2, with 9 bases aligning to TRBD1. The germline V gene encodes CDR1 KGHSH and CDR2 LQKENI. The CDR3 runs to 18 residues. V gave up 4 bases and J gave up 0 bases; unmatched junction bases: 9. DNA for the CDR3: TGTGCCAGCTCACAATACTTGGGACAGGGATCGAACACCGGGGAGCTGTTTTTT. Amino acid sequence: CASSQYLGQGSNTGELFF.

The rearrangement joins TRBV19 to TRBJ2-7, with 7 bases identical to TRBD2. V dropped 7 bases and J dropped 3; count of bases not matched to a gene: 9. Per germline, CDR1 LNHDA and CDR2 SQIVND (reference sequence). The CDR3 has 14 residues. CDR3 nucleotides: TGTGCCAGTACTCCCCCGGGGAGGGGCTACGAGCAGTACTTC. The encoded protein is CASTPPGRGYEQYF.

The CDR3 sequence is CAISESGLAGNEKLFF. The CDR3 region has the DNA TGTGCCATCAGTGAGTCGGGCCTGGCTGGTAATGAAAAACTGTTTTTT. The J gene is TRBJ1-4, the V gene TRBV10-3, with D unclear. Trimming took 0 bases from V and 4 from J, leaving 12 bases between them. The V gene's germline CDR1 is ENHRY and CDR2 SYGVKD. The CDR3 covers 16 residues.

This chain joins TRBV6-5 and TRBJ2-7, with 11 bases fitting TRBD1. This CDR3 has 14 amino acids. The ends lost 6 bases at V and 5 bases at J; junction bases unmatched: 6. Germline-derived CDR1 and CDR2 are MNHEY and SVGAGI. The CDR3 protein is CASREDRGQHEQYF. DNA of the CDR3: TGTGCCAGCAGAGAGGACAGGGGGCAACACGAGCAGTACTTC.

J is TRBJ2-2 and V is TRBV5-1; no firm D call. Trimming pared 9 bases from V and 5 bases from J, leaving 2 bases between. The CDR3 has 9 amino acids. Germline V lookup: CDR1 SGHRS, CDR2 YFSETQ. CDR3 coding DNA: TGCGCCACTACCGGGGAGCTGTTTTTT. Amino acid sequence: CATTGELFF.

The gene calls are TRBV15 and TRBJ2-2, with TRBD2 matching over 8 bases. The CDR3 runs to 14 residues. V lost 1 base to trimming and J lost 7 bases; unmatched junction nucleotides: 2. Germline CDR1 reads LNHNV; CDR2 reads YYDKDF (reference sequence). This CDR3 reads CATSRVREDGELFF. The CDR3 nucleotides read TGTGCCACCAGCAGAGTGCGGGAGGACGGGGAGCTGTTTTTT.

The chain employs TRBV6-6 and TRBJ1-2; tentatively, D is TRBD1 (5 bases). Germline CDR1 is MNHNY and CDR2 is SVGAGI (reference sequence). The CDR3 totals 13 residues. V lost 6 bases and J lost 0, with 8 bases in between. The CDR3 nucleotides read TGTGCCAGCAGCGACAGATCTAACTATGGCTACACCTTC. As protein: CASSDRSNYGYTF.

The CDR3 nucleotides are TGTGCCAGCAGTTTCCGGCTAGCGGGAGATTTCGAGCAGTACTTC. Its translation: CASSFRLAGDFEQYF. The V call is TRBV28, the J call TRBJ2-7; TRBD2 agrees at 10 bases. From germline, CDR1 is MDHEN and CDR2 SYDVKM. Trimming cost V 3 bases and J 6 bases; bases outside gene matches: 8. CDR3 length: 15 residues.

The chain carries TRBV7-9 and TRBJ2-2; TRBD1 matches 9 bases. The V segment lost 5 bases and the J segment 4 bases; nucleotides outside the gene matches: 5. There are 15 residues in the CDR3. CDR1 and CDR2 (germline): SEHNR, FQNEAQ (reference sequence). This chain's CDR3 is CASSTTGGVTGELFF. The CDR3 region has the DNA TGTGCCAGCAGCACCACAGGGGGCGTCACCGGGGAGCTGTTTTTT. Complete variable domain (other parts from reference TRBV7-9 and TRBJ2-2): DTGVSQNPRHKITKRGQNVTFRCDPISEHNRLYWYRQTLGQGPEFLTYFQNEAQLEKSRLLSDRFSAERPKGSFSTLEIQRTEQGDSAMYLCASSTTGGVTGELFFGEGSRLTVL.

V and J are TRBV15 and TRBJ2-7; D remains unclear. Germline lookup yields CDR1 LNHNV and CDR2 YYDKDF (reference sequence). The CDR3 is 12 amino acids. Between the trimmed V and J ends, which lost 0 bases and 3 bases, there was a span of 3 bases. CDR3 loop: CATSRDNYEQYF. The DNA for the CDR3 is TGTGCCACCAGCAGAGACAACTACGAGCAGTACTTC.

The V and J genes are TRBV2 and TRBJ2-5; weak D call: TRBD2 (5 bases). Trimming left V 1 base short and J 4 bases short, with 13 bases between. This CDR3 region has 15 residues. Germline lookup yields CDR1 SNHLY and CDR2 FYNNEI. The CDR3 loop reads CASSEVGGRGETQYF. The CDR3 DNA is TGTGCCAGCAGTGAAGTGGGTGGTCGGGGAGAGACCCAGTACTTC.

The gene calls are TRBV21-1 and TRBJ1-5. TRBV21-1 corresponds to a pseudogene. The CDR3 covers 14 residues. This CDR3 reads CANPRRVSNQPQHF. Here the CDR3 DNA reads TGTGCCAACCCTAGGCGGGTGAGCAATCAGCCCCAGCATTTT.

The CDR3 loop reads CASSEGSVPNYEQYF. The CDR3 DNA reads as TGTGCCAGCAGTGAAGGCAGTGTCCCAAACTACGAGCAGTACTTC. The chain uses TRBV25-1 and TRBJ2-7; D ambiguous. Germline CDR1 MGHDK, CDR2 SYGVNS. This CDR3 is 15 amino acids long. V lost 2 bases to trimming and J lost 3 bases, with 14 bases between them.

The gene calls are TRBV11-2 and TRBJ2-2; D might be TRBD1 (5 bases). In germline, CDR1 is SGHAT, CDR2 FQNNGV. This CDR3 has 14 residues. V lost 1 base to trimming and J lost 4 bases, with 7 bases between them. The CDR3 spells CASSLGQGTGELFF. CDR3 in DNA: TGTGCCAGCAGCTTAGGTCAGGGCACCGGGGAGCTGTTTTTT.

This chain uses TRBV5-6 with TRBJ2-5, with 8 bases matching TRBD2. V was clipped by 2 bases and J by 12 bases; unmatched bases: 9. CDR1 is SGHDT and CDR2 is YYEEEE in the germline V gene. This CDR3 is 13 amino acids long. This CDR3 is CASSFSGTTSEYF. CDR3 DNA: TGTGCCAGCAGCTTTAGCGGGACCACCTCCGAGTACTTC.

V usage is TRBV7-9 and J usage is TRBJ1-2; possibly TRBD1 for D (5 bases). The CDR3 extends over 16 amino acids. The V end was cut by 4 bases, the J end by 0 bases, with 15 bases between. CDR1 is SEHNR and CDR2 is FQNEAQ in the germline V gene (reference sequence). The CDR3 sequence: CASSSVTDYTNYGYTF. The DNA for the CDR3 is TGTGCCAGCAGCTCAGTGACAGATTATACTAACTATGGCTACACCTTC.

This rearrangement joins TRBV28 to TRBJ1-2; TRBD1 matches at 7 bases. CDR1 and CDR2 from the germline V gene are MDHEN and SYDVKM. V shed 5 bases and J 4 bases; nucleotides not matched to a gene: 7. CDR3 length equals 14 residues. CDR3: CASSVSTGFYGYTF. The CDR3 DNA follows: TGTGCCAGCAGTGTATCGACAGGGTTCTATGGCTACACCTTC.

This chain links TRBV27 with TRBJ1-5; maybe TRBD1 (5 bases). The length of the CDR3 is 16 residues. Germline V gives CDR1 MNHEY, CDR2 SMNVEV (reference sequence). Trimming took off 5 bases at V and 1 base at J, with 15 bases between the two ends. The CDR3 sequence: CASSNDPRGSNQPQHF. CDR3 bases: TGTGCCAGCAGTAACGATCCCCGGGGGAGCAATCAGCCCCAGCATTTT.

V gene TRBV5-1 combines with J gene TRBJ2-6; unclear D gene. This CDR3 contains 16 residues. CDR1 and CDR2 from the germline V gene are SGHRS and YFSETQ. The ends were cut back, 4 bases at V and 0 bases at J, with 11 bases in the middle. The CDR3 sequence: CASSARESSGANVLTF. The CDR3 DNA reads TGCGCCAGCAGCGCGCGCGAAAGCTCTGGGGCCAACGTCCTGACTTTC.

The chain has TRBV28 and TRBJ1-4; D is undetermined. This CDR3 contains 14 residues. Looked up from germline, CDR1 is MDHEN and CDR2 is SYDVKM. The V and J ends lost 2 bases and 4 bases respectively, with 8 bases between them. CDR3 coding DNA: TGTGCCAGCAGTTTAAGCGGTTTTAATGAAAAACTGTTTTTT. Its protein is CASSLSGFNEKLFF. The whole variable domain, remainder taken from reference TRBV28 and TRBJ1-4, is DVKVTQSSRYLVKRTGEKVFLECVQDMDHENMFWYRQDPGLGLRLIYFSYDVKMKEKGDIPEGYSVSREKKERFSLILESASTNQTSMYLCASSLSGFNEKLFFGSGTQLSVL.

This chain links TRBV25-1 with TRBJ2-5; D possibly corresponds to TRBD2 (5 bases). Germline V gene sequence: CDR1 MGHDK, CDR2 SYGVNS. V lost 2 bases and J 4 bases, leaving 8 bases between the germline ends. This CDR3 is built from 13 residues. The CDR3: CASSESGLETQYF. DNA for the CDR3: TGTGCCAGCAGTGAAAGCGGTCTAGAGACCCAGTACTTC.